These 21 T cell receptor beta chains were all obtained from the same sample, sequenced in a study of cytomegalovirus exposure and HLA in healthy donors. This PCR relied on a set of 60 Vbeta primers and 13 Jbeta primers. The data were produced by immunoSEQ multiplex PCR, yet TCRdb's version contains in-frame clones alone and is incomplete. This table has just over 150,000 clones, approximately 86% appearing once. Sequencing was carried out using PBMCs. The source of these receptors is a young woman in good health and CMV-seronegative.

J is TRBJ2-3 and V is TRBV7-9, with 8 bases lining up with TRBD1. The CDR3 is 17 amino acids. CDR1 is SEHNR, CDR2 FQNEAQ, per germline (reference sequence). Unmatched junction bases numbered 14, after V lost 2 bases and J lost 7 bases. In DNA form, the CDR3 reads TGTGCCAGCAGCTTAAGGGACAGGTCGTTCTCCGCGAATACGCAGTATTTT. It codes for CASSLRDRSFSANTQYF. The variable domain in full, completed from reference TRBV7-9 and TRBJ2-3, reads DTGVSQNPRHKITKRGQNVTFRCDPISEHNRLYWYRQTLGQGPEFLTYFQNEAQLEKSRLLSDRFSAERPKGSFSTLEIQRTEQGDSAMYLCASSLRDRSFSANTQYFGPGTRLTVL.

A remark on this clone: A read error may produce the germline difference seen at one junction end. This chain links TRBV6-5 with TRBJ2-3; possibly TRBD2 for D (6 bases). Germline V gives CDR1 MNHEY, CDR2 SVGAGI. The CDR3 consists of 15 residues. CDR3 in DNA: TGTGCCAGCAGGTACCGGAGGGGAGGCACATATACGCAGTATTTT. Its translation is CASRYRRGGTYTQYF.

The V call is TRBV18, the J call TRBJ1-2; perhaps TRBD1 as D (5 bases). V was cut by 2 bases and J by 1 base, with 11 bases left in between. CDR3 length: 15 amino acids. Germline V gene lookup returns CDR1 KGHSH and CDR2 LQKENI. The CDR3 spells CASSPSDTYNYGYTF. DNA of the CDR3: TGTGCCAGCTCACCATCGGACACATATAACTATGGCTACACCTTC.

The V gene is TRBV7-6, the J gene TRBJ1-5; D perhaps matches TRBD1 (6 bases). The CDR3 is 16 amino acids. Looked up from germline, CDR1 is SGHVS and CDR2 is FNYEAQ. The V and J ends lost 5 bases and 2 bases respectively, with 16 bases between them. The CDR3 sequence is CASSIRVSGGNQPQHF. In nucleotides, the CDR3 is TGTGCCAGCAGCATCCGGGTTTCAGGGGGCAATCAGCCCCAGCATTTT.

The CDR3 sequence is CASSVLSSSYNEQFF. Written as DNA, the CDR3 is TGTGCCAGCAGCGTGTTGAGTTCCTCCTACAATGAGCAGTTCTTC. J is TRBJ2-1 and V is TRBV9; no reliable D call. The germline CDR1 and CDR2 sequences are SGDLS and YYNGEE. Trimming shortened V by 2 bases and J by 0 bases, and 9 bases separated the two germline ends. This CDR3 region has 15 residues.

The CDR3 is CASSISTRGRTEAFF. The CDR3 nucleotides are TGTGCCAGTAGTATAAGTACCAGGGGACGGACTGAAGCTTTCTTT. The chain recombines TRBV19 with TRBJ1-1; TRBD1 might be the D (6 bases). Between the trimmed V and J ends, which lost 2 bases and 5 bases, there was a span of 15 bases. The CDR3 is made up of 15 amino acids. Germline lookup yields CDR1 LNHDA and CDR2 SQIVND (reference sequence).

This chain uses TRBV7-9 with TRBJ1-2; D not resolved. The CDR3 spans 15 residues. Germline CDR1 and CDR2: SEHNR and FQNEAQ (reference sequence). Trimming left V 3 bases short and J 9 bases short, with 20 bases between. The DNA of the CDR3 is TGTGCCAGCAGCTTTTACCGCGGGCACGATGGGAGCTACACCTTC. The encoded protein is CASSFYRGHDGSYTF.

This chain uses TRBV28 with TRBJ1-1; the D gene is possibly TRBD1 (5 bases). V lost 6 bases, J lost 0 bases, and 11 bases lay in between. The germline CDR1 and CDR2 sequences are MDHEN and SYDVKM. CDR3 size: 14 residues. CDR3 loop: CASSYTGMNTEAFF. CDR3 sequence (DNA): TGTGCCAGCAGCTATACAGGCATGAACACTGAAGCTTTCTTT.

The V and J genes are TRBV6-1 and TRBJ1-1; a weak D match, TRBD1 (5 bases). From germline, CDR1 is MNHNS and CDR2 SASEGT. V gave up 6 bases and J gave up 1 base, with 15 bases separating them. This CDR3 is 15 amino acids long. The CDR3 bases are TGTGCCAGCAGCACCGGGGGACGGCGGAACACTGAAGCTTTCTTT. This codes for CASSTGGRRNTEAFF.

This rearrangement joins TRBV5-1 to TRBJ1-1, with 7 positions matching TRBD1. Germline CDR1 SGHRS, CDR2 YFSETQ. The CDR3 is 16 amino acids. The junction had 8 bases not matched to a gene; V was cut back by 0 bases and J by 3 bases. Written as DNA, the CDR3 is TGCGCCAGCAGCTTGGGATGGGGACAGTCAGACACTGAAGCTTTCTTT. Its protein is CASSLGWGQSDTEAFF. The full variable domain, with the rest looked up from reference TRBV5-1 and TRBJ1-1, is KAGVTQTPRYLIKTRGQQVTLSCSPISGHRSVSWYQQTPGQGLQFLFEYFSETQRNKGNFPGRFSGRQFSNSRSEMNVSTLELGDSALYLCASSLGWGQSDTEAFFGQGTRLTVV.

This clone was seen only a few times. This sequence joins TRBV5-1 and TRBJ2-6; D is possibly TRBD1 (6 bases). This CDR3 spans 21 amino acids. V was pared by 5 bases and J by 0 bases, with 27 bases between. Germline values: CDR1 SGHRS, CDR2 YFSETQ. This CDR3 is CASSSQGGGFLSYSGANVLTF. CDR3 nucleotide sequence: TGCGCCAGCAGTTCACAGGGTGGTGGGTTCCTTTCCTACTCTGGGGCCAACGTCCTGACTTTC.

The J gene is TRBJ2-3, the V gene TRBV11-2; D not resolved. Trimming stripped 4 bases from V and 4 bases from J, with 9 bases between. This CDR3 is 13 amino acids long. Per the germline V gene, CDR1 is SGHAT and CDR2 is FQNNGV. Here the CDR3 reads CASSSESPDTQYF. The CDR3 DNA reads as TGTGCCAGCAGCTCAGAGAGTCCAGATACGCAGTATTTT.

This clone was counted a single time. The chain links TRBV10-3 to TRBJ2-3; D is uncertain. Germline lookup yields CDR1 ENHRY and CDR2 SYGVKD. The CDR3 consists of 13 residues. V dropped 2 bases and J dropped 3 bases, with 6 bases sitting between them. The CDR3 spells CAISEEITDTQYF. CDR3 sequence (DNA): TGTGCCATCAGTGAGGAGATTACAGATACGCAGTATTTT.

V is TRBV7-3 and J is TRBJ1-5, with 9 bases lining up with TRBD1. V shed 5 bases and J 4 bases; nucleotides not matched to a gene: 3. Looked up from germline, CDR1 is SGHTA and CDR2 is FQGTGA. The CDR3 covers 14 residues. CDR3 nucleotides: TGTGCCAGCAGCCCAGGGACAGGGAATCAGCCCCAGCATTTT. Translation gives CASSPGTGNQPQHF.

This clone was picked up a small number of times. The J gene is TRBJ1-5, the V gene TRBV5-1; D is undetermined. The CDR3 consists of 13 residues. From germline, CDR1 is SGHRS and CDR2 YFSETQ. V was clipped by 5 bases and J by 7 bases, with 13 bases between them. Here the CDR3 reads CASSGGEGQPQHF. The CDR3 DNA reads TGCGCCAGCAGTGGCGGGGAAGGGCAGCCCCAGCATTTT.

The chain recombines TRBV5-8 with TRBJ2-5, with D unclear. Trimming left V 1 base short and J 1 base short, with 5 bases between. This CDR3 is 13 amino acids long. Germline CDR1 is SGHTS and CDR2 is YDEGEE. CDR3 DNA: TGTGCCAGCAGCTTGTACTTCCAAGAGACCCAGTACTTC. It translates to CASSLYFQETQYF.

The V gene is TRBV4-2, the J gene TRBJ2-7, with TRBD2 matching 14 bases. Germline V gene data show CDR1 as LGHNA and CDR2 as YNFKEQ. CDR3 length: 20 residues. The V segment lost 3 bases and the J segment 4 bases; nucleotides outside the gene matches: 17. CDR3 protein: CASSQGATSGGGPGLYEQYF. The CDR3 DNA reads TGTGCCAGCAGCCAGGGAGCGACTAGCGGGGGGGGCCCTGGCTTGTACGAGCAGTACTTC.

The chain carries TRBV7-9 and TRBJ2-1, with D perhaps matching TRBD2 (6 bases). CDR3 length: 15 residues. CDR1 SEHNR and CDR2 FQNEAQ come from the germline V gene (reference sequence). V was cut by 3 bases and J by 4 bases, with 13 bases left in between. The CDR3 region has the DNA TGTGCCAGCAGCTTCACAACCGGGACTTACAATGAGCAGTTCTTC. This sequence encodes CASSFTTGTYNEQFF. The entire variable domain, with the rest obtained from reference TRBV7-9 and TRBJ2-1, is as follows: DTGVSQNPRHKITKRGQNVTFRCDPISEHNRLYWYRQTLGQGPEFLTYFQNEAQLEKSRLLSDRFSAERPKGSFSTLEIQRTEQGDSAMYLCASSFTTGTYNEQFFGPGTRLTVL.

This clone was seen more than once but under ten times. The gene calls are TRBV5-4 and TRBJ1-6; weak D call: TRBD1 (6 bases). This CDR3 contains 15 residues. Trimming removed 1 base from V and 5 bases from J, with 10 bases in between. The germline V gene encodes CDR1 SGHNT and CDR2 YYREEE (reference sequence). The CDR3 DNA is TGTGCCAGCAGCTTGATGGGACACAATAATTCACCCCTCCACTTT. Translation: CASSLMGHNNSPLHF.

V gene TRBV27 combines with J gene TRBJ2-7, with D possibly being TRBD2 (6 bases). Trimming shortened V by 6 bases and J by 2 bases, and 17 bases separated the two germline ends. CDR1 and CDR2 (germline): MNHEY, SMNVEV (reference sequence). The CDR3 loop spans 15 amino acids. In nucleotides, the CDR3 is TGTGCCAGCAGCCCGGTGGGGGGTGGGGCCTACGAGCAGTACTTC. Translation: CASSPVGGGAYEQYF.

V and J are TRBV21-1 and TRBJ2-2; the table assigns TRBD2, which was not confirmed against the DNA. TRBV21-1 is listed as a pseudogene. The CDR3 is 14 residues long. The CDR3 region is CASGRAGNTGELFF. In DNA form, the CDR3 reads TGTGCCAGCGGGAGGGCCGGGAACACCGGGGAGCTGTTTTTT.